This TCR beta chain was identified in a study of cytomegalovirus exposure and HLA in healthy donors. The PCR employed 60 Vbeta primers together with 13 Jbeta primers. Sequencing was performed with immunoSEQ multiplex PCR; in TCRdb, only in-frame clones are kept and a portion is missing. The table records some 160,000 clones, around 80% of them present only once. The CDR3 has 15 amino acids. The V gene's germline CDR1 is LGHNA and CDR2 YNFKEQ. Broader study findings: Researchers reported from a later analysis that most CMV-associated TCR beta chains appeared HLA-restricted. It was approximately 170 TCR beta chains that were listed as cytomegalovirus-associated. Rarity marked most TCR sequences, yet some public TCRs occurred in many donors. In a later analysis, an Asian-associated ancestry cluster reportedly showed fewer N-insertions than the approximately 610-donor mean.

For this clone: Its antigen is undetermined. A junction boundary mismatches the germline segment, possibly from a read error.

The chain combines TRBV4-2 with TRBJ2-6; D is perhaps TRBD1 (5 bases). This TCR was recovered from a middle-aged man in good health and CMV-seronegative. What was sequenced was PBMCs. CDR3 sequence (DNA): TGTGCCAGCAGCCATACGAGCTCTGGGGCCAACGGCCTGACTTTC. It encodes CASSHTSSGANGLTF.